The 6 T cell receptor beta chains in this list originate from one sample, sequenced in a study of blood T cell repertoires in COVID-19. Profiled with immunoSEQ multiplex PCR; TCRdb holds only in-frame clones, not every one. The table lists about 480,000 clones, roughly nine tenths of them singletons, with roughly 8% in the top ten. Material for sequencing was PBMCs or T cells enriched from blood (not recorded which). Source of these receptors: an older woman who had recovered from COVID-19.

This clone has only one observation. The chain has TRBV4-1 and TRBJ2-7, with TRBD1 matching over 8 bases. The CDR3 covers 15 residues. The germline V gene encodes CDR1 MGHRA and CDR2 YSYEKL. V shed 1 base, J shed 4 bases, and the junction held 6 bases outside the gene matches. CDR3 sequence (DNA): TGCGCCAGCAGCCAAGGATTCGGACAGGGTTACGAGCAGTACTTC. Its protein product is CASSQGFGQGYEQYF.

J is TRBJ2-3 and V is TRBV10-2; 7 nucleotides match TRBD2. This CDR3 has 17 residues. V was clipped by 3 bases and J by 6 bases; unmatched bases: 15. Germline CDR1 reads WSHSY; CDR2 reads SAAADI. The DNA for the CDR3 is TGCGCCAGCAGTGACGCAATCGTCACTGCGCGGGGGGATACGCAGTATTTT. Translation: CASSDAIVTARGDTQYF.

This chain links TRBV27 with TRBJ1-2, with unresolved D. Germline CDR1 reads MNHEY; CDR2 reads SMNVEV (reference sequence). This CDR3 has 13 amino acids. V was pared by 5 bases and J by 8 bases, with 15 bases between. DNA of the CDR3: TGTGCCAGCAGTCCACTATTGAGTGTAGGCTACACCTTC. Translated, it gives CASSPLLSVGYTF.

This clone was seen only a few times. The CDR3 protein is CAIRTGGGTGELFF. CDR3 DNA sequence: TGTGCCATCAGGACAGGGGGGGGCACCGGGGAGCTGTTTTTT. V and J are TRBV10-3 and TRBJ2-2; 9 bases match TRBD1. Germline trimming cut 6 bases from V and 4 bases from J; bases unmatched to any gene: 3. This CDR3 has 14 residues. CDR1 and CDR2 from the germline V gene are ENHRY and SYGVKD.

This clone was picked up a small number of times. This chain joins TRBV6-5 and TRBJ2-5; D is possibly TRBD1 (7 bases). Germline loops: CDR1 MNHEY, CDR2 SVGAGI. V was pared by 7 bases and J by 4 bases, with 16 bases between. The CDR3 totals 14 residues. In DNA form, the CDR3 reads TGTGCCAGCATAAGCAGGGGGGCGAGAGAGACCCAGTACTTC. This gives the protein CASISRGARETQYF.

The chain carries TRBV30 and TRBJ1-1, with a possible D match to TRBD1 (5 bases). Germline V gene data show CDR1 as GTSNPN and CDR2 as SVGIG (reference sequence). V lost 4 bases, J lost 6 bases, and 12 bases lay in between. The CDR3 loop spans 12 amino acids. CDR3 bases: TGTGCCTGGACTCGGGGGTGGTCTGAAGCTTTCTTT. Its protein is CAWTRGWSEAFF.